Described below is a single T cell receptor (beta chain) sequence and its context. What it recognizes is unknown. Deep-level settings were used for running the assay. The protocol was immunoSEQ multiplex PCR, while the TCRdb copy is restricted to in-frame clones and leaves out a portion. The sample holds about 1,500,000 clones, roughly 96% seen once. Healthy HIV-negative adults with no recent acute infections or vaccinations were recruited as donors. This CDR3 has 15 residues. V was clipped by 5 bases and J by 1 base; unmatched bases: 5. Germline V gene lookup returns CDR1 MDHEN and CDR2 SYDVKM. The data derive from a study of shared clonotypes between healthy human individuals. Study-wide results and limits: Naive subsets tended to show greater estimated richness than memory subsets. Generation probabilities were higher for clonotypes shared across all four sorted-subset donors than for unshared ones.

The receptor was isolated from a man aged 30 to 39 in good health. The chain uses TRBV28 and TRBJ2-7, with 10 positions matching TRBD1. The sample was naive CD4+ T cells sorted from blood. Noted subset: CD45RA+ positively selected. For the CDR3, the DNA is TGTGCCAGCAGTCCCGGGGACAGGGGATCCTACGAGCAGTACTTC. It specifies CASSPGDRGSYEQYF.